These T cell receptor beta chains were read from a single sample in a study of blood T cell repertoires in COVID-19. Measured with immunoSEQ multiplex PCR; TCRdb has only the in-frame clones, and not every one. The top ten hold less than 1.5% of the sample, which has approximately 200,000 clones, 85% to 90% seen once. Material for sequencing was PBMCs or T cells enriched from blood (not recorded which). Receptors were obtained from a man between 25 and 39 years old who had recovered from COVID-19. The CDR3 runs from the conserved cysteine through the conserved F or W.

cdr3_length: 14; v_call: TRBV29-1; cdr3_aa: CSVTRTGGLYEQYF
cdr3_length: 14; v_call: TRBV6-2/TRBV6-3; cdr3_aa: CASSYLDRLLDQYF
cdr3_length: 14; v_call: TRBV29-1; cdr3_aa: CSVVTGGGNQPQHF
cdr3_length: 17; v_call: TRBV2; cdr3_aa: CASLKTQTSGSYNEQFF
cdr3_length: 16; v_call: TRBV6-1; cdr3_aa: CASSVPGTGLRETQYF
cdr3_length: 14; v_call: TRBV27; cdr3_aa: CASSLEQGYNEQFF
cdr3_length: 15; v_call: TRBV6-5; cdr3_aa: CASSSFSSGANVLTF
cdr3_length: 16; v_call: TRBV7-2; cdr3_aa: CASSLGWENSHNEQFF
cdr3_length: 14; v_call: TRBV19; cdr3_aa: CASSRLPVSGGYTF
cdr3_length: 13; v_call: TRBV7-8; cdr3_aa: CASSLSQGNEQYF
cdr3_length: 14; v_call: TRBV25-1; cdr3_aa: CASRNSQMNTEAFF
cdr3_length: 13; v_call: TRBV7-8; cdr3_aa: CASSYDRAGGYTF
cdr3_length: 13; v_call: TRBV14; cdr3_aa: CASNLAGGRTQYF